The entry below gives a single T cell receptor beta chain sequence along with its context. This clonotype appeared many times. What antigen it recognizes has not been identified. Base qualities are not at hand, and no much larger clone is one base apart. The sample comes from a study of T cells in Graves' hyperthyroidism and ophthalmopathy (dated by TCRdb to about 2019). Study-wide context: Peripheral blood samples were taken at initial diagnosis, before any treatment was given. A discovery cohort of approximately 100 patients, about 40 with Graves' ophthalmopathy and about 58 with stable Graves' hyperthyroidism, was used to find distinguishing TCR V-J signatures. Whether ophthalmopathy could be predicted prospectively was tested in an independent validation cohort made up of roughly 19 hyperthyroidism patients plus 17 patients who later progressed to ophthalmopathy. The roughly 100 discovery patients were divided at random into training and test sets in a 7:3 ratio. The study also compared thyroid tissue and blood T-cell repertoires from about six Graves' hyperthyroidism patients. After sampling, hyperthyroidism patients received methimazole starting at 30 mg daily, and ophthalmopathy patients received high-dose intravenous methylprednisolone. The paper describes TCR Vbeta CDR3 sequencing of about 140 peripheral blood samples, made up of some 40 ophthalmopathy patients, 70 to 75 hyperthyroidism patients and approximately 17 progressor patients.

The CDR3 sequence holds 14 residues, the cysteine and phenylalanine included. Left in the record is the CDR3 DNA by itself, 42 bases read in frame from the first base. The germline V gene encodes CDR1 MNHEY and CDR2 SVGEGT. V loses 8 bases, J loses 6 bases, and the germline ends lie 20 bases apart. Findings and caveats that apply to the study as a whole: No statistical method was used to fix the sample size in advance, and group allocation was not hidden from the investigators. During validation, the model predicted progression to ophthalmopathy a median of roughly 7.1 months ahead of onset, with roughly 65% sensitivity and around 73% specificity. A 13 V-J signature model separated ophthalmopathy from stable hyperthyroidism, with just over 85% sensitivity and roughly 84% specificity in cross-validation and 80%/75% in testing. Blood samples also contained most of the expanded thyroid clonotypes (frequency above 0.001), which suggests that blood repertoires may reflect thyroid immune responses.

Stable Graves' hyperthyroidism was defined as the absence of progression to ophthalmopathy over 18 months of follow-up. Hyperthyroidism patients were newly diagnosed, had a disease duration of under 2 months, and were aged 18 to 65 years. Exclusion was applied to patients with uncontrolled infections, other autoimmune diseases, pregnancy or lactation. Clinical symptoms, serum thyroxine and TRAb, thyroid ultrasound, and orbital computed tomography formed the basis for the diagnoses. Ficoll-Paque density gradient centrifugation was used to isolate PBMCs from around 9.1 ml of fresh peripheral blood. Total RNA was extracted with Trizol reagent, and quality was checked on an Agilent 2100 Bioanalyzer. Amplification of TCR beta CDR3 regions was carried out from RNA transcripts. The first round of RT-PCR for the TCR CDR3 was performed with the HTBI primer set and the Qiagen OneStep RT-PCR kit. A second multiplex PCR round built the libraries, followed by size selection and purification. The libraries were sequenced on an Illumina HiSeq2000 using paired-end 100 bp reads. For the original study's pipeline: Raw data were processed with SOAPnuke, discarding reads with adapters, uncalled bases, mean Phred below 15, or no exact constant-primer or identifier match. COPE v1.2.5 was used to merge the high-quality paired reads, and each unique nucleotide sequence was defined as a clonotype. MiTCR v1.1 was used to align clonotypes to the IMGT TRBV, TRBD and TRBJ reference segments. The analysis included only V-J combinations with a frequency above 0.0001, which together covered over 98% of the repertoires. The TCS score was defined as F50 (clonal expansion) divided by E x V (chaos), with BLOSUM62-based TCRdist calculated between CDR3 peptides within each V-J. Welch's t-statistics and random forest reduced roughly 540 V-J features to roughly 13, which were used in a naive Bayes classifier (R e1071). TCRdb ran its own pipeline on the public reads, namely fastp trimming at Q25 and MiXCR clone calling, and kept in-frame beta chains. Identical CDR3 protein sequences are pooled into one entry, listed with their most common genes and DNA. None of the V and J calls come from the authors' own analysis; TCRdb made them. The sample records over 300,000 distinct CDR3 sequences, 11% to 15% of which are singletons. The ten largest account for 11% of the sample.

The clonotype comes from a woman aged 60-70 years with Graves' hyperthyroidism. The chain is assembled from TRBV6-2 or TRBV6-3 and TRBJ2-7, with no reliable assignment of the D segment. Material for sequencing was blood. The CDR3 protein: CASRNWVLTAEQYF. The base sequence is TGTGCCAGCCGAAACTGGGTTCTGACTGCCGAGCAGTACTTC.